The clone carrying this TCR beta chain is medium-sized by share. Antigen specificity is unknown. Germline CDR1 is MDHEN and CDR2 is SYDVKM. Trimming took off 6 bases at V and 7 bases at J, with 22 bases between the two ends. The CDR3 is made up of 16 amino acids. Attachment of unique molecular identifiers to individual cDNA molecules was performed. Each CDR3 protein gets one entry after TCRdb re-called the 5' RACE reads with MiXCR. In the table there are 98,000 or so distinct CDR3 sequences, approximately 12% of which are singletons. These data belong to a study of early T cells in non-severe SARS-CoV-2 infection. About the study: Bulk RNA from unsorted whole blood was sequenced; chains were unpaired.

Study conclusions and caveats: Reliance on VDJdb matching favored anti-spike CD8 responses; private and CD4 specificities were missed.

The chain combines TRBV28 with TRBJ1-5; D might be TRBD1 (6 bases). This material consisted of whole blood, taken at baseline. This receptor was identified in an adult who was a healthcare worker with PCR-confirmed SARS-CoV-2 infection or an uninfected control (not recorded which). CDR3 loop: CASSTLGGSYTQPQHF. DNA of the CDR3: TGTGCCAGCAGCACACTAGGGGGTTCTTATACGCAGCCCCAGCATTTT.